This T cell receptor beta chain emerged from a study of beta chain features in type 1 diabetes. Findings of the study overall: Type 1 diabetes patients had fewer VDJ junction insertions and more deletions. When Type 1 diabetes patients were examined, their TCRB CDR3s proved moderately but significantly shorter in all four CD4+ subsets. A cDNA-based sequencing approach could over-represent cells with high TCR expression.

Since all of the isolated RNA was reverse transcribed, expressed TCRB transcripts were what got sequenced. Produced via immunoSEQ multiplex PCR; TCRdb's table is partial and in-frame only. The sample lists 310,000 or so clones; 7.5% to 9% were seen once. CDR3 size: 13 residues. With 5 bases removed from V and 2 bases from J, the gap between germline ends came to 6 bases. Germline V gives CDR1 SGHTA, CDR2 FQGTGA. Isolation of CD4+ naive, central memory, regulatory and stem cell-like memory cells was achieved by sorting via CD45RO/CCR7/CD25/CD127/CD95/CD27. This clone appeared a few times. What it binds is not known.

V usage is TRBV7-3 and J usage is TRBJ2-2, with no clear D. The origin of this receptor is a woman under 30 in good health. Sequencing was carried out using central memory CD4+ T cells from blood. The CDR3 here is CASSTENTGELFF. The CDR3 coding sequence is TGTGCCAGCAGCACCGAAAACACCGGGGAGCTGTTTTTT.